This TCR beta chain was documented in a study of T cell responses to AZD1222 COVID-19 vaccine. The overall study: It was second doses at about 4 or about 12 weeks that were pooled. Study findings and constraints: Most donors were white British and more were female, and clonal diversity was possibly underestimated. Vaccine-associated CD4 TCRs spanned spike, dominant at 160-218 and 743-854.

CDR1 MDHEN and CDR2 SYDVKM come from the germline V gene. Trimming cost V 4 bases and J 6 bases; bases outside gene matches: 9. This CDR3 region has 14 residues. Profiled with immunoSEQ multiplex PCR; TCRdb holds only in-frame clones, not every one. The sample shows about 130,000 clones, more than 75% of them seen only once. Concerning this clone itself: Its target is not known.

The V call is TRBV28, the J call TRBJ2-7, with TRBD1 matching over 7 bases. This clonotype was obtained from an adult in good health. Here the sequenced sample was peripheral blood, taken on day 0 of AZD1222 vaccination. In nucleotides, the CDR3 is TGTGCCAGCAGTTCCCCGACAGGGTATAGCGAGCAGTACTTC. This gives the protein CASSSPTGYSEQYF.